This T cell receptor beta chain was retrieved from a study of cytomegalovirus exposure and HLA in healthy donors (dated by TCRdb to about 2017). Context from the whole study: In an earlier analysis of under 750 of the donors, 276 Gb of sequence data and just under 120 million unique TCR beta sequences from roughly 190 million T cells were reported. All discovery cohort repertoires had been generated on a single sequencing platform. Both class I and class II loci were covered by HLA typing, at four-digit resolution. Alongside the repertoire data, information on donor age, sex, ethnicity and CMV serostatus was compiled. The number of donors typed differed by locus, with about 629-640 for A, B, C, DRB1 and DQB1, around 520 for DQA1, 600 to 610 for DPA1, and approximately 470 for DPB1. To predict cytomegalovirus infection status, the study combined high-throughput TCR immunosequencing, statistical association of individual TCRs with disease status, and machine learning. In the later analysis, no new phenotypic data were used to find candidate immune exposures; instead, reliance was placed on TCR beta sequences and their occurrence across donors. Along with the approximately 600-subject first cohort, a separate validation cohort of over a hundred different subjects was used. Several DR-DQ haplotypes were handled as single units for association and clustering because linkage in the cohort was strong. Using immunosequencing, the study profiled T cell repertoires from about 650 subjects and related those repertoires to cytomegalovirus serostatus. Across around 400 genotyped donors of the cohort, an average of about 220,000 unique TCR beta nucleotide sequences per donor were sequenced, and roughly a sixth of those sequences were non-productive. To study patterns of TCR occurrence, a later analysis re-analyzed previously published TCR beta repertoires from around 700 donors and added high-resolution HLA genotyping. Approximately 300 gigabases of sequencing data and tens of millions of unique TCR sequences were included in an early release covering roughly 600 HLA-typed donors. A later genetic analysis used genome-wide SNP genotypes for about 60% of the roughly 670 donors, treating that subset as a discovery cohort. Among the roughly 400 genotyped donors, under 90% belonged to the genetic ancestry cluster associated with self-reported Caucasian donors. The study was designed to test whether signatures of past pathogen exposure could be identified by cataloging public T cell receptors. An earlier analysis of 500 to 750 of the donors applied high-throughput TCR beta sequencing to assess whether each TCR beta V gene segment acted as functional or pseudogenic.

Library method: the immunoSEQ multiplex PCR assay. For the multiplex PCR, a mixture combining 60 forward primers for TCR Vbeta segments and 13 reverse primers for TCR Jbeta segments was used. The CDR3 region of rearranged TCR beta genes was amplified from genomic DNA with a multiplex PCR assay. On the Illumina HiSeq System, the amplified TCR beta libraries were sequenced as 87-base-pair reads. The authors' analysis ran thus. A later analysis tallied around 87 million unique TCR beta chains across the 666 repertoires, and approximately 11 million of those chains were shared by two or more donors. To remove PCR and sequencing errors, raw reads were error-corrected and collapsed into unique sequences using a nearest-neighbor algorithm that merged closely related sequences. To assign V, D and J gene segments, CDR3 sequences were aligned to IMGT reference sequences. Each retained sequence needed at least a six-nucleotide match to both a V gene segment and a J gene segment. Rearrangements were classified as productive when the CDR3 lacked stop codons and remained in frame with V and J, and all other rearrangements were classified as non-productive. CDR3 was defined by IMGT convention, running from the second conserved V-encoded cysteine to the conserved J-encoded phenylalanine. In an earlier analysis of around 540 of the donors, sequences lacking an unambiguous match to a single V gene segment were excluded. In an earlier analysis of 587 of the donors, a V segment was called functional when productive rearrangements were above 56.7%, and segregating when the standard deviation between donors exceeded 5%. A statistical classification framework was built for diagnosing cytomegalovirus status from the catalog of TCR beta chain sequences. A later analysis assigned V and J genes by comparing TCR nucleotide sequences with IMGT/GENE-DB human TR gene sequences. In a later analysis, CDR3 sequences and most-parsimonious VDJ recombination scenarios were assigned using the TCRdist pipeline. In a later analysis, every TCR beta chain was defined by the combination of its CDR3 amino acid sequence and its V-gene family, and reads without a unique V-gene family were dropped. To address suspected cross-contamination and a sequencing artifact, a later analysis removed around 600 highly shared, low-generation-probability nucleotide sequences. For each public chain, a later analysis derived a clonal expansion index from normalized ranks of inferred template counts within each repertoire. In a later analysis, generation probabilities were computed with a VDJ recombination model fitted to out-of-frame rearrangements, and the resulting probabilities were checked against IGoR. Hypergeometric tests were used in a later analysis to score TCR-TCR, TCR-HLA and TCR-CMV co-occurrence, with a repertoire-size bias correction applied to the TCR pairs. In a later analysis, false discovery rates were estimated by permuting HLA or CMV assignments 20 times. In a later analysis, co-occurring TCRs were grouped using DBSCAN, with TCRdist sequence similarity added in when clustering inside HLA-allele-positive subsets. Repertoires with fewer than 30,000 or more than 120,000 public chains, plus five repertoires with anomalous nucleotide sharing, were excluded from co-occurrence clustering. TCRdb stores this immuneACCESS table with in-frame sequences only. Part of the clones is absent; in the studies checked, under half of the shortfall reflects unresolved V genes, and no reason is known for the rest. That table is the source of V, J and clone size, and D and trimming were worked out from the DNA. Across this sample there are about 93,000 clones, with just over 75% seen only once. The biggest ten clones account for 0.57% of the sample.

Worth noting for this clone: This clone's antigen is unknown. Qualities for individual bases were not recorded, and no much larger clone is one base off.

In total, approximately 690 healthy bone marrow donors made up the cohort. At the time of sampling, all cohort members were nominally healthy, though unrecorded immune exposures were likely present. The donor was CMV seronegative and belonged to the group of 350 or so seronegative cohort members. Every donor gave a peripheral blood sample, and the peripheral blood mononuclear cells from that sample were used for TCR beta sequencing. The Qiagen DNeasy Blood Extraction Kit was used to extract genomic DNA from the blood cell samples. Overall study results and their limits: A later analysis found that HLA-associated TCR beta chains were more clonally expanded and had lower generation probabilities than equally common non-associated chains. In a later analysis, 16,951 TCR beta sequences were associated with specific HLA alleles at a false discovery rate of 0.05. Roughly 17 rarely observed V segments, including chromosome 9 orphons, were excluded from the earlier analysis of a few hundred of the donors because counts were too low. Linkage disequilibrium might explain the correlated functional status among segregating V segments, but an unknown experimental factor could not be ruled out. The sequencing pipeline was judged likely to have produced a cluster of highly shared sequence variants as a technical artifact. A later genetic analysis associated a missense DCLRE1C variant with V-gene and J-gene trimming of TCR beta chains, and an independent cohort replicated the association. Because HLA typing was missing for some donors at each locus, association tests included only the typed subset. A few of the identified cytomegalovirus-associated TCR beta chains were confirmed in vitro to be specific for cytomegalovirus antigens. According to a later analysis, parvovirus B19, influenza, CMV and Epstein-Barr virus appeared linked to several top co-occurrence clusters. The study listed 150 to 200 TCR beta chains as associated with cytomegalovirus. The 87-base-pair reads could not distinguish some IMGT-functional V segments, including TRBV6-2 and TRBV6-3, so those segments were excluded. A further reported finding was that TCR beta sequences accurately predicted the HLA-A and HLA-B alleles for most subjects in the first cohort. The classifier was reported to diagnose cytomegalovirus status with high specificity and sensitivity in both the original cohort and the validation cohort. According to a later analysis, TCR association rates differed among HLA loci, with DRB1 alleles showing the most associated TCRs and HLA-C alleles showing the fewest. Broadly in line with IMGT annotations, most TCR beta V segments showed up in productive rearrangements about 87% or about 30% of the time in an earlier analysis of 587 of the donors. When HLA alleles, especially DR and DQ, strongly co-occurred, attributing TCR associations to individual alleles was difficult. Immune exposure information for the cohort was limited to CMV serostatus. Most TCR sequences were observed very rarely across donors, whereas some public TCRs were present in many individuals. According to a later genetic analysis, donors in an Asian-associated ancestry cluster had fewer N-insertions in productive TCRs than the approximately 690-donor mean. The presence/absence analyses assumed that sequencing depth was roughly uniform across donors, and that assumption may not be true. Most CMV-associated TCR beta chains appeared to be HLA-restricted in a later analysis, and the HLA associations seemed to be driven largely by CMV exposure. The authors suggested that the approach could potentially be extended to other disease states and immunological phenotypes. In this cohort, only TCR beta chains were sequenced, and detectable features were limited by the absence of alpha or paired-chain data.

The CDR3 contains 15 residues, cysteine and valine counted. Only CDR3 DNA remains: 45 bases, in frame from the first base. CDR1 LNHNV and CDR2 YYDKDF were looked up in the germline V gene (reference sequence). Relative to germline, V is missing 5 bases and J is missing 6 bases, with 13 bases of the junction outside any gene match. The sequencing input was PBMCs. This clonotype originated in a young man in good health and CMV-seronegative. The rearrangement joined TRBV15 to TRBJ2-7; 7 central nucleotides agree with TRBD1. The DNA sequence is as follows: TGTGCCACCAGCCCGGGGTTCGGACAGGTTAGCGAGCAGTACGTC. Translated, this is CATSPGFGQVSEQYV.